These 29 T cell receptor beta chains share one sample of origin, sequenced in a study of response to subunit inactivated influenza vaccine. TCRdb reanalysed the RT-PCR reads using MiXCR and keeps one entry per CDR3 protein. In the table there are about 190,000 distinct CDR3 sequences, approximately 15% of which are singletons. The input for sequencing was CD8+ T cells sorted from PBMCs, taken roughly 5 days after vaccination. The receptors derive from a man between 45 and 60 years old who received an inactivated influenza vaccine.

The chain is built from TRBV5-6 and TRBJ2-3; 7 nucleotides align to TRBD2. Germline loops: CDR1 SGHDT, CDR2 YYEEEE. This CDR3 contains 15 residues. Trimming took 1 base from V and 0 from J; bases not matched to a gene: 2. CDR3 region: CASSLTSESTDTQYF. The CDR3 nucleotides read TGTGCCAGCAGCTTGACTAGCGAAAGCACAGATACGCAGTATTTT.

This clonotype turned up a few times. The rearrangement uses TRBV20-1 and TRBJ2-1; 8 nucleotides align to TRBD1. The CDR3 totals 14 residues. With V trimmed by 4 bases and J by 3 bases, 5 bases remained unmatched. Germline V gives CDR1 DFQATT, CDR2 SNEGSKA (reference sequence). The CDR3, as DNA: TGCAGTGCTAACGACAGGGGCAACTACAATGAGCAGTTCTTC. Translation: CSANDRGNYNEQFF.

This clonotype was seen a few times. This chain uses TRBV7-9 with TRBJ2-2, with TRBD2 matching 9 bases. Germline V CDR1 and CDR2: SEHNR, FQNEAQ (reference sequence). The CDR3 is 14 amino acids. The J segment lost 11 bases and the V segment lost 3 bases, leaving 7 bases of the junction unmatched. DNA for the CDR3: TGTGCCAGCAGCTTTTTTCAAGCGGGAGGAGAGCTGTTTTTT. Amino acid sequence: CASSFFQAGGELFF.

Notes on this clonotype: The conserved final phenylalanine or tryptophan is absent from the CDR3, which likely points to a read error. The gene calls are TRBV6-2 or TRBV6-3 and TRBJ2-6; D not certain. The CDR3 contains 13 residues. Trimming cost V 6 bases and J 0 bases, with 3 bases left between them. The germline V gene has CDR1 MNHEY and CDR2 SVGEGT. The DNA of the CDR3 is TGTGCCAGCAGGGGCTCTGGGGCCAACGTCCTGACTTTA. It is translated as CASRGSGANVLTL.

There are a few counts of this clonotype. The CDR3 loop reads CASSGIRTSGIYNEQFF. The DNA of the CDR3 is TGTGCCAGCAGCGGTATCAGGACTAGCGGGATCTACAATGAGCAGTTCTTC. The chain employs TRBV25-1 and TRBJ2-1; TRBD2 agrees at 12 bases. The CDR3 consists of 17 residues. The V segment lost 6 bases and the J segment 3 bases; nucleotides outside the gene matches: 9. Germline loops: CDR1 MGHDK, CDR2 SYGVNS.

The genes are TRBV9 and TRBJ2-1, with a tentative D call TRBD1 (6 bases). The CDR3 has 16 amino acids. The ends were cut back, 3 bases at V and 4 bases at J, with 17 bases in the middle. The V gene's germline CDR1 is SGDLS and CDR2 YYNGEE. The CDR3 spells CASSGPADRQYNEQFF. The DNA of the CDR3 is TGTGCCAGCAGCGGGCCGGCGGACAGACAATACAATGAGCAGTTCTTC.

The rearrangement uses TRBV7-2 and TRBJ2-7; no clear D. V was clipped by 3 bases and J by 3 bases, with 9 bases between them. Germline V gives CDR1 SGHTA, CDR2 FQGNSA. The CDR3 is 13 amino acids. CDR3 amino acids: CASSFWVHYEQYF. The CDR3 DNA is TGTGCCAGCAGCTTTTGGGTTCACTACGAGCAGTACTTC. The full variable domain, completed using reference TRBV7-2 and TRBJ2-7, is GAGVSQSPSNKVTEKGKDVELRCDPISGHTALYWYRQSLGQGLEFLIYFQGNSAPDKSGLPSDRFSAERTGGSVSTLTIQRTQQEDSAVYLCASSFWVHYEQYFGPGTRLTVT.

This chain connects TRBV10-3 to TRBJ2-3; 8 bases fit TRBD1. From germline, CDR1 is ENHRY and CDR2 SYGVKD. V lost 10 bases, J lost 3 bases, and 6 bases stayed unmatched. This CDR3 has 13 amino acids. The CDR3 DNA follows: TGTGCCACTACAGGGGGTGATACAGATACGCAGTATTTT. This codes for CATTGGDTDTQYF.

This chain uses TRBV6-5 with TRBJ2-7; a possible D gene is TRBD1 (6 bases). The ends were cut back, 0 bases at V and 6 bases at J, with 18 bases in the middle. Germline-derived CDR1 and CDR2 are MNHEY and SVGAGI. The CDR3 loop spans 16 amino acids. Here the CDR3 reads CASSYSATGHPGEQYF. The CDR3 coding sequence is TGTGCCAGCAGTTACTCGGCGACAGGCCACCCGGGCGAGCAGTACTTC.

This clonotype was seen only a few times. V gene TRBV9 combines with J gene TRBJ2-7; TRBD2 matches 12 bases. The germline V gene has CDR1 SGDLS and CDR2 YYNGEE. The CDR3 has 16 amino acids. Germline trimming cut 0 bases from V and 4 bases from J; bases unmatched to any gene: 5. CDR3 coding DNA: TGTGCCAGCAGCGTAGAAGGACTAGCGGGACATTACGAGCAGTACTTC. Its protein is CASSVEGLAGHYEQYF.

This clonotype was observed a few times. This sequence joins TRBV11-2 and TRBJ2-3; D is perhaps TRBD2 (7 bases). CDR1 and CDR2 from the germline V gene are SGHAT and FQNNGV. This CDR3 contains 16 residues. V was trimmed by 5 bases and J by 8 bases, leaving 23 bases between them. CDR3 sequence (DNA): TGTGCCAGCAGCCCGGGGGGCCAGGGAGTATTGGGTACGCAGTATTTT. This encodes CASSPGGQGVLGTQYF. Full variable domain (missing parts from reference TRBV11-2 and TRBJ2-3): EAGVAQSPRYKIIEKRQSVAFWCNPISGHATLYWYQQILGQGPKLLIQFQNNGVVDDSQLPKDRFSAERLKGVDSTLKIQPAKLEDSAVYLCASSPGGQGVLGTQYFGPGTRLTVL.

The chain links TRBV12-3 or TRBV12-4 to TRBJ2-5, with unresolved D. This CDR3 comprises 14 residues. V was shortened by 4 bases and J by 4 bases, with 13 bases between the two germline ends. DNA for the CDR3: TGTGCCAGCAGTTCCCCTCTGAGCCGAGAGACCCAGTACTTC. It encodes CASSSPLSRETQYF.

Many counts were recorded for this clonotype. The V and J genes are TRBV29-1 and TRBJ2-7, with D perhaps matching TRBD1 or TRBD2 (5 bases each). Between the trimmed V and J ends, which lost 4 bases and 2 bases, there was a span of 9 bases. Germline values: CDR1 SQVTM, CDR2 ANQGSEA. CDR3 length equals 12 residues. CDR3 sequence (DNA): TGCAGCGTTGGAGGGGTAGCCTACGAGCAGTACTTC. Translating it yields CSVGGVAYEQYF.

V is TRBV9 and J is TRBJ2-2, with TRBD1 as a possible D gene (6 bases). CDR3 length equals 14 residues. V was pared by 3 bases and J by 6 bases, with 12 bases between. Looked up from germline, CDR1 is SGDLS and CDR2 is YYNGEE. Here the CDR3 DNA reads TGTGCCAGCAGCGGCTTCACAGGGTCCGGGGAGCTGTTTTTT. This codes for CASSGFTGSGELFF.

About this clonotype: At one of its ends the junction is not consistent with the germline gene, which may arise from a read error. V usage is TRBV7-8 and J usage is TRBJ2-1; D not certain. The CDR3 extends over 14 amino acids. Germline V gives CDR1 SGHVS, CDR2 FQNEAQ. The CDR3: CASTPLRATNEQLF. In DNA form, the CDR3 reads TGTGCCAGCACCCCTCTCCGGGCCACCAATGAGCAGCTCTTC.

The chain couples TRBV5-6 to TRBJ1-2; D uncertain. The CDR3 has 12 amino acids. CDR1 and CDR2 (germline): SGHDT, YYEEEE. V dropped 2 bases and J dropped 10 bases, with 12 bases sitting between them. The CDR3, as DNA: TGTGCCAGCAGCTTACTAACAGTTCTCTACACCTTC. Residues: CASSLLTVLYTF.

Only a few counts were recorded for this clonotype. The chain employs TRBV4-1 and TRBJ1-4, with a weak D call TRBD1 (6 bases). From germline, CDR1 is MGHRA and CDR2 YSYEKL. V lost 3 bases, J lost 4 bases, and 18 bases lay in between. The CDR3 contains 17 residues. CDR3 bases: TGCGCCAGCAGCCAGGCCCTTGTGGGAGGGGGTAATGAAAAACTGTTTTTT. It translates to CASSQALVGGGNEKLFF.

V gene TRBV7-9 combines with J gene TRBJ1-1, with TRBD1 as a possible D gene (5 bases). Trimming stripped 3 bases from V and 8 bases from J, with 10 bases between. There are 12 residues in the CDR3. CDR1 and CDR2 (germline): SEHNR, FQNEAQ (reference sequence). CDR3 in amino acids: CASSFGSGEAFF. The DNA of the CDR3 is TGTGCCAGCAGCTTTGGATCAGGGGAAGCTTTCTTT.

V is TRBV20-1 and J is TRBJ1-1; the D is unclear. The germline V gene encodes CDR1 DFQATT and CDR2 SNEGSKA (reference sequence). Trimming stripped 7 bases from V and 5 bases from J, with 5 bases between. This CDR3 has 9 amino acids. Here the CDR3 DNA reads TGCAGTGTGTTGACTGAAGCTTTCTTT. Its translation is CSVLTEAFF.

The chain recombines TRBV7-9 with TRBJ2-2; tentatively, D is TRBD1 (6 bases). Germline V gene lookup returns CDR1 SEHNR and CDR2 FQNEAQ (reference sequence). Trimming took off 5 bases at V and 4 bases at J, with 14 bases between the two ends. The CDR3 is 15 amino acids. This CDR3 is CASSSTTGRTGELFF. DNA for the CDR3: TGTGCCAGCAGCAGTACAACAGGGCGCACCGGGGAGCTGTTTTTT. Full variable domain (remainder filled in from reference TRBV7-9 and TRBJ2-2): DTGVSQNPRHKITKRGQNVTFRCDPISEHNRLYWYRQTLGQGPEFLTYFQNEAQLEKSRLLSDRFSAERPKGSFSTLEIQRTEQGDSAMYLCASSSTTGRTGELFFGEGSRLTVL.

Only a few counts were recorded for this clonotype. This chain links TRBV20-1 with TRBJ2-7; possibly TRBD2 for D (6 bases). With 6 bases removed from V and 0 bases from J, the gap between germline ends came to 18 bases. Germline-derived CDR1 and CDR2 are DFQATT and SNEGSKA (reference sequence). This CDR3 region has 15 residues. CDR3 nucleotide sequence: TGCAGTGCCGCGAGGGCGGAGGGGCTCTCCTACGAGCAGTACTTC. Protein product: CSAARAEGLSYEQYF.

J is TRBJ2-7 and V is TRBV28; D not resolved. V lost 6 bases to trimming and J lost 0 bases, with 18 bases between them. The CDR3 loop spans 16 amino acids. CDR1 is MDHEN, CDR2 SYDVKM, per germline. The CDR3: CASRSPGRLYSYEQYF. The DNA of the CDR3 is TGTGCCAGCAGATCACCGGGCCGATTGTACTCCTACGAGCAGTACTTC.

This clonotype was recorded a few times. CDR3 sequence (DNA): TGCAGCGTGTCTGCCGGGACAGGGGGGTACGAGCAGTACTTC. Translated, it gives CSVSAGTGGYEQYF. The chain is built from TRBV29-1 and TRBJ2-7, with 11 bases that match TRBD1. CDR1 is SQVTM and CDR2 is ANQGSEA in the germline V gene. After removal of 6 bases from V and 4 bases from J, the junction contained 8 bases not matched to a gene. The CDR3 consists of 14 residues.

CDR3 nucleotide sequence: TGTGCCAGCAGCTTGGCGCTAGCGGACAATGAGCAGTTCTTC. This translates into CASSLALADNEQFF. The J gene is TRBJ2-1, the V gene TRBV5-4; 7 bases fit TRBD2. There are 14 residues in the CDR3. J was trimmed by 5 bases and V by 0 bases; bases with no gene match: 2. Per the germline V gene, CDR1 is SGHNT and CDR2 is YYREEE (reference sequence).

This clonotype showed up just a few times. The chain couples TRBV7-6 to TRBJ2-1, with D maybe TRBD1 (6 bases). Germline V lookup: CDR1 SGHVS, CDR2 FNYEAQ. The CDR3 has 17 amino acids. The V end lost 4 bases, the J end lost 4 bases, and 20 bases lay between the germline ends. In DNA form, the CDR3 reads TGTGCCAGCAGCTCAACCACCGGGACATACTTATACAATGAGCAGTTCTTC. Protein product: CASSSTTGTYLYNEQFF.

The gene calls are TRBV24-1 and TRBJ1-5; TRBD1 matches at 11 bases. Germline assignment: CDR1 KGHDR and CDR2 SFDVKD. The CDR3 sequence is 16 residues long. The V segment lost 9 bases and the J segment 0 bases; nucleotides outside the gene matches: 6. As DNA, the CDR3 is TGTGCCACCGGGGACAGGGGGAACTATAGCAATCAGCCCCAGCATTTT. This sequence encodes CATGDRGNYSNQPQHF.

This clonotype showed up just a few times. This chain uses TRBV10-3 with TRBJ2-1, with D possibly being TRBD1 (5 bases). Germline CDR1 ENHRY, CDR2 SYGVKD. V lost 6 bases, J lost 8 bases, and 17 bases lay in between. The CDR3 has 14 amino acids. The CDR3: CAISRETNRDEQFF. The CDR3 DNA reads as TGTGCCATCAGCAGGGAAACTAATCGGGATGAGCAGTTCTTC.

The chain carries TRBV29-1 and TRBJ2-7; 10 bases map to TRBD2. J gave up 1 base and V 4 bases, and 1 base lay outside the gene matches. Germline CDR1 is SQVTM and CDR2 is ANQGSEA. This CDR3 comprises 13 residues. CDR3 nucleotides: TGCAGCGTTGCTAGCGGGAGTTCCTACGAGCAGTACTTC. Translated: CSVASGSSYEQYF.

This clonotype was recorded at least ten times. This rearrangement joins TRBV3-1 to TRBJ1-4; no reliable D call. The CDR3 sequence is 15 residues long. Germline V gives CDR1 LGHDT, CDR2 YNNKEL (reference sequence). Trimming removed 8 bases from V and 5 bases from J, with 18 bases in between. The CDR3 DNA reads TGTGCCAGCGGCCCAGGAGAGCTGGGGAATGAAAAACTGTTTTTT. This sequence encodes CASGPGELGNEKLFF.